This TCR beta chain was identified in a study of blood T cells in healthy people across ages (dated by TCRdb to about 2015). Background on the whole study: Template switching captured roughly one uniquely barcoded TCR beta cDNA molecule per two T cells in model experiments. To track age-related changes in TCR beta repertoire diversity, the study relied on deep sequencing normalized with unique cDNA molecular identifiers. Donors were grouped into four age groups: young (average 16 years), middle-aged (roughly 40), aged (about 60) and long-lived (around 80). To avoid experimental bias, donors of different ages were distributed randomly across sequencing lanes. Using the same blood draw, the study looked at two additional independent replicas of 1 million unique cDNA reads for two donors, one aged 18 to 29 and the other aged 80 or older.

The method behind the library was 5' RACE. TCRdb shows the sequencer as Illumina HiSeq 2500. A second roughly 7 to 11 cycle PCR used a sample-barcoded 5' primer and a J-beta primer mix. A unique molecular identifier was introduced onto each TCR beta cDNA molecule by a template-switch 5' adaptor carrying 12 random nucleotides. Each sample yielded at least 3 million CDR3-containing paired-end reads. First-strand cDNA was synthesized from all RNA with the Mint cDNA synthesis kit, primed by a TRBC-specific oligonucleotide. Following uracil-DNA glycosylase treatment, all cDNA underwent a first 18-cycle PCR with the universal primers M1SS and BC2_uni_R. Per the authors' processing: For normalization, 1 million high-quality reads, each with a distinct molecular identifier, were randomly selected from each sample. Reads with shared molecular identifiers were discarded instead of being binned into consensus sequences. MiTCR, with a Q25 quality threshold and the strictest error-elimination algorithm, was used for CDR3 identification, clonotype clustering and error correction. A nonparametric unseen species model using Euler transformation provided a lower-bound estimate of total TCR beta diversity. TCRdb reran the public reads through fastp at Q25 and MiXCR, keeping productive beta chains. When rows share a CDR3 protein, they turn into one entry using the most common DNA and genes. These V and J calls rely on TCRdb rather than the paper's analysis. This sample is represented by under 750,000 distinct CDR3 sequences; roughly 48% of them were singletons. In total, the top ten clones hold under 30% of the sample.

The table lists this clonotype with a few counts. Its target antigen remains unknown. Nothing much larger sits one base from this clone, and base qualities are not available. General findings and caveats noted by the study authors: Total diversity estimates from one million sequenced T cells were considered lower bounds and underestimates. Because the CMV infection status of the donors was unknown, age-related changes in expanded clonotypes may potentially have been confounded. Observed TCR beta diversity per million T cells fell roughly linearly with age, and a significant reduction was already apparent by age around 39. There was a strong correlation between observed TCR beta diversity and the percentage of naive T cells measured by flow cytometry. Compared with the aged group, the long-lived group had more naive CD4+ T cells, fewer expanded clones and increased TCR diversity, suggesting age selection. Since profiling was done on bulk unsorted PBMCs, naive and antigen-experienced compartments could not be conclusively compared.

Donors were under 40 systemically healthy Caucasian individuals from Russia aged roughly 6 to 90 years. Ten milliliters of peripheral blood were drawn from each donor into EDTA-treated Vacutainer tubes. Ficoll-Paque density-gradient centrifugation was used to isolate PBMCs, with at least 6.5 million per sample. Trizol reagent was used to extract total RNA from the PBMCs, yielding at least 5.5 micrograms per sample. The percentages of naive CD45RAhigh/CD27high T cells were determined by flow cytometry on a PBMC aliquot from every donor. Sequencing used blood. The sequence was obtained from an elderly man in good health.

The DNA sequence reads TGTGCCAGCAGCTTAATACCCGGAGGGGGAGAGCAGTACTTC. Translated, this is CASSLIPGGGEQYF. The sequence joins TRBV7-2 to TRBJ2-5, with the D call perhaps TRBD1 or TRBD2, each one matching 6 bases. The V end loses 2 bases and the J end loses 11 bases, and a stretch of 18 bases separates them. The germline V gene supplies CDR1 SGHTA and CDR2 FQGNSA. The CDR3 has 14 amino acids, counting the end cysteine and phenylalanine. Of all the DNA, just the CDR3 is kept, 42 bases in frame from base 1. The CDR3, completed at both ends by the reference TRBV7-2 and TRBJ2-5 genes, gives the full variable domain GAGVSQSPSNKVTEKGKDVELRCDPISGHTALYWYRQSLGQGLEFLIYFQGNSAPDKSGLPSDRFSAERTGGSVSTLTIQRTQQEDSAVYLCASSLIPGGGEQYFGPGTRLLVL.